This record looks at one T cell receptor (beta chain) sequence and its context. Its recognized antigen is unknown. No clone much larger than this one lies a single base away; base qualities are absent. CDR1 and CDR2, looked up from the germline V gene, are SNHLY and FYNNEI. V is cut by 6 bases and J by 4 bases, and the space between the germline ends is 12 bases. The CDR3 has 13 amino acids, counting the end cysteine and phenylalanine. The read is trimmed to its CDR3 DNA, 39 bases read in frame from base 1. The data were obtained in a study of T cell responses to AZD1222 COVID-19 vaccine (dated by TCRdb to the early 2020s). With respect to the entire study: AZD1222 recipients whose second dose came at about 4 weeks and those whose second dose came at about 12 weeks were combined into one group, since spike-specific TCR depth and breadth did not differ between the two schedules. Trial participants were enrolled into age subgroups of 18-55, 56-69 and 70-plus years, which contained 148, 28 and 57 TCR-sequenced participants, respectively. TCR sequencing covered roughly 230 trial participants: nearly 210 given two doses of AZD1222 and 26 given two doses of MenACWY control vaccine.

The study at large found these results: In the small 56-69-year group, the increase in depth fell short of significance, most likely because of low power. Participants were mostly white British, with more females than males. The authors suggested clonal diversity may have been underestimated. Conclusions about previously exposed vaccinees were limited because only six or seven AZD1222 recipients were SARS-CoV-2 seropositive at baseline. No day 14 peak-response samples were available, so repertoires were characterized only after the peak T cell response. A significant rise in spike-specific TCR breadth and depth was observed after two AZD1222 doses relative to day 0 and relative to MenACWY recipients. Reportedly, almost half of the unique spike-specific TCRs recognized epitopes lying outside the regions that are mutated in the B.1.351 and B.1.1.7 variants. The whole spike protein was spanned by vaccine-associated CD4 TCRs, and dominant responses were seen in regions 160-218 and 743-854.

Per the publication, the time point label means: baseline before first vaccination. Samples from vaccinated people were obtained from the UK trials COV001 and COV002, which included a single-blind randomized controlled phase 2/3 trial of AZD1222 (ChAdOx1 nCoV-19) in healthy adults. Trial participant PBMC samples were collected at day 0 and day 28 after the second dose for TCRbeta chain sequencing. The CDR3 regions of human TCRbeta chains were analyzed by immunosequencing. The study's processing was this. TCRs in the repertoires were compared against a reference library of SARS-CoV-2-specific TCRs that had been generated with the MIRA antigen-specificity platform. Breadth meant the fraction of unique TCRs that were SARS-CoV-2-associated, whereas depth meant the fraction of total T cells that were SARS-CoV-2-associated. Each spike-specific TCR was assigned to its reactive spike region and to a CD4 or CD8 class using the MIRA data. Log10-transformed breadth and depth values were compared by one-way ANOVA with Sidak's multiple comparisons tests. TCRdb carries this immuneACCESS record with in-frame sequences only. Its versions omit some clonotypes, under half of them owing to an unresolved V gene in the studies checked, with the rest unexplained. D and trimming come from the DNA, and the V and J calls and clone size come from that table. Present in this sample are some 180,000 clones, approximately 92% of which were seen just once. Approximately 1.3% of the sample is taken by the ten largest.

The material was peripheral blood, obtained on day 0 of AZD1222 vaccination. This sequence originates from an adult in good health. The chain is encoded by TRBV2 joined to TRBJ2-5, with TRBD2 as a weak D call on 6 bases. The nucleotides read TGTGCCAGCAGAATGCGGGACTTAGAGACCCAGTACTTC. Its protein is CASRMRDLETQYF.